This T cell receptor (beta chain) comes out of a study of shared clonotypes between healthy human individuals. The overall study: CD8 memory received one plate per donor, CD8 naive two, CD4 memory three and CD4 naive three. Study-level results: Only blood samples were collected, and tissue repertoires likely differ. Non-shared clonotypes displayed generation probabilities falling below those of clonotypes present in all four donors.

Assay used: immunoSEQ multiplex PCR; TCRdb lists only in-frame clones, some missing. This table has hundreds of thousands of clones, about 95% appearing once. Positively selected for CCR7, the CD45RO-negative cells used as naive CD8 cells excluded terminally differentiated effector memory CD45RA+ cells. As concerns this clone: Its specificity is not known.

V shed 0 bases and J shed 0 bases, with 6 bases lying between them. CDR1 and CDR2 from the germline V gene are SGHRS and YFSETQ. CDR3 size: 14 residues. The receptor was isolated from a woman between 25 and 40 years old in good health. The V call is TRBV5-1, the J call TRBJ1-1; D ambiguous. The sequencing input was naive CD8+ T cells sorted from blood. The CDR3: CASSLGSLNTEAFF. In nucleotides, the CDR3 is TGCGCCAGCAGCTTGGGAAGTCTGAACACTGAAGCTTTCTTT.